A single sample is the source of the 8 T cell receptor beta chains below, sequenced in a study of shared clonotypes between healthy human individuals. Assay: immunoSEQ multiplex PCR; the TCRdb copy retains only in-frame clones and omits some. The sample has over a million clones; 98% are singletons. Material for sequencing was naive CD4+ T cells sorted from blood. Subset in this sample: CD45RA+ positively selected. Source of these receptors: a man aged 25-45 years in good health.

This clone was recorded only once. The V call is TRBV5-1, the J call TRBJ2-1; D may be TRBD1 (5 bases). With 0 bases removed from V and 3 bases from J, the gap between germline ends came to 7 bases. CDR1 is SGHRS and CDR2 is YFSETQ in the germline V gene. CDR3 length: 14 residues. The CDR3 nucleotides are TGCGCCAGCAGCTTGGCACAGGTCTACAATGAGCAGTTCTTC. Translated, it gives CASSLAQVYNEQFF.

The rearrangement links TRBV5-4 to TRBJ2-5; 11 bases are a match to TRBD2. The germline V gene encodes CDR1 SGHNT and CDR2 YYREEE (reference sequence). V shed 4 bases and J 2 bases; nucleotides not matched to a gene: 7. CDR3 length: 16 residues. In DNA form, the CDR3 reads TGTGCCAGCAGCGGGACTAGCGGTAAAAATCAAGAGACCCAGTACTTC. Translation gives CASSGTSGKNQETQYF.

The chain carries TRBV30 and TRBJ1-5; tentative D call: TRBD1 (5 bases). Trimming pared 5 bases from V and 7 bases from J, leaving 12 bases between. This CDR3 has 12 amino acids. Germline values: CDR1 GTSNPN, CDR2 SVGIG (reference sequence). The CDR3 region is CAWGHTWQPQHF. CDR3 DNA: TGTGCCTGGGGACATACATGGCAGCCCCAGCATTTT.

The V gene is TRBV5-6, the J gene TRBJ2-7, with D uncertain. The CDR3 runs to 16 residues. Germline values: CDR1 SGHDT, CDR2 YYEEEE. The ends were cut back, 1 base at V and 3 bases at J, with 17 bases in the middle. Written as DNA, the CDR3 is TGTGCCAGCAGCTTGCAGTCGGGCAGGTTAATCTACGAGCAGTACTTC. Protein sequence: CASSLQSGRLIYEQYF.

The V gene is TRBV5-1, the J gene TRBJ2-1; 9 bases align to TRBD2. J lost 3 bases, V lost 5 bases, and 3 bases had no gene match. Germline-derived CDR1 and CDR2 are SGHRS and YFSETQ. The CDR3 runs to 14 residues. The CDR3: CASRTSGNYNEQFF. The CDR3, as DNA: TGCGCCAGCAGGACTAGCGGCAACTACAATGAGCAGTTCTTC.

The genes are TRBV7-9 and TRBJ2-7, with D perhaps TRBD2 (6 bases). Germline assignment: CDR1 SEHNR and CDR2 FQNEAQ (reference sequence). V was pared by 4 bases and J by 3 bases, with 16 bases between. This CDR3 region has 15 residues. This CDR3 reads CASSSSGGPYYEQYF. CDR3 in DNA: TGTGCCAGCAGCTCCTCAGGAGGGCCTTACTACGAGCAGTACTTC.

V and J are TRBV27 and TRBJ2-6, with TRBD1 matching over 11 bases. J lost 0 bases, V lost 7 bases, and 8 bases had no gene match. The length of the CDR3 is 18 residues. Germline CDR1 is MNHEY and CDR2 is SMNVEV (reference sequence). The CDR3 here is CASTSLGQGASGANVLTF. CDR3 nucleotide sequence: TGTGCCAGCACCTCACTCGGACAGGGGGCCTCTGGGGCCAACGTCCTGACTTTC.

The V call is TRBV5-1, the J call TRBJ2-3, with 10 bases lining up with TRBD2. The CDR3 loop spans 15 amino acids. The germline CDR1 and CDR2 sequences are SGHRS and YFSETQ. V shed 7 bases, J shed 7 bases, and the junction held 12 bases outside the gene matches. The CDR3, as DNA: TGCGCCAGCGAAACCGGGACTAGCGAAACAAATACGCAGTATTTT. Translating it yields CASETGTSETNTQYF. The variable domain in full, with the rest retrieved from reference TRBV5-1 and TRBJ2-3, is KAGVTQTPRYLIKTRGQQVTLSCSPISGHRSVSWYQQTPGQGLQFLFEYFSETQRNKGNFPGRFSGRQFSNSRSEMNVSTLELGDSALYLCASETGTSETNTQYFGPGTRLTVL.